In this sample, the clone carrying this T cell receptor (beta chain) turned up a few times. Its target is not known. The source of the sample is a study of response to subunit inactivated influenza vaccine. TCRdb called the RT-PCR reads again in MiXCR, with one record for every CDR3 protein. The data show about 780,000 distinct CDR3 sequences, about 18% seen once. General study results and limits: There was a suggestion from the authors that each seasonal influenza vaccination recruits few new T cells.

This TCR came from a man aged 50 or older who received an inactivated influenza vaccine. The sample consisted of PBMCs from blood, taken more than 4 days after vaccination.

CDR3 protein: CASSFGQGAKIETQYF. DNA of the CDR3: TGTGCCAGCAGTTTCGGACAGGGGGCGAAAATTGAGACCCAGTACTTC. This sequence joins TRBV12-3 or TRBV12-4 and TRBJ2-5; 11 bases are a match to TRBD1. V shed 3 bases and J 5 bases; nucleotides not matched to a gene: 8. The CDR3 has 16 amino acids.